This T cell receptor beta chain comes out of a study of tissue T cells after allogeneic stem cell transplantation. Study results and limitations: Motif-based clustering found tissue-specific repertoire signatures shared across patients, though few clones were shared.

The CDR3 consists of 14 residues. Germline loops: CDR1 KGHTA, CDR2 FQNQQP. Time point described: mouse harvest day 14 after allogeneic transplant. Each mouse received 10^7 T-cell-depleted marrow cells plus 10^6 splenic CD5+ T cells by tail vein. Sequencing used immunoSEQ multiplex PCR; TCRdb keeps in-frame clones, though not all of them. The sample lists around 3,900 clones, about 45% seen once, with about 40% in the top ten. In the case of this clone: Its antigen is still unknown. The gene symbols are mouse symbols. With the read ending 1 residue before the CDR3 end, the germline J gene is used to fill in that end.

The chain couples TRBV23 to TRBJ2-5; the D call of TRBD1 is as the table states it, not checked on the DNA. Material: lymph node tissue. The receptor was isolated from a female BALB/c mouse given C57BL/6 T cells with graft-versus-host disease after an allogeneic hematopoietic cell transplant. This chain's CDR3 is CSSSPGQGRDTQYF. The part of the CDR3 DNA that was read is TGCTCCAGCAGTCCGGGACAGGGAAGAGACACCCAGTAC.